The 13 T cell receptor beta chains listed next were all sequenced from one sample in a study of T cell responses to AZD1222 COVID-19 vaccine (dated by TCRdb to the early 2020s). This sample's time point label indicates: baseline before first vaccination. The library relied on the immunoSEQ multiplex PCR assay. TCRdb provides this immuneACCESS table in a form limited to in-frame rearrangements. Some clones are lacking; in checked studies, under half of them reflect an unresolved V gene, and why the rest are absent is not known. The sample table shows around 95,000 clones, and more than 75% are seen once. The biggest ten clones account for around 3% of the sample. The specimen was peripheral blood, collected on day 0 of AZD1222 vaccination. The receptors originated from an adult in good health.

This clone was counted a single time. The chain joins TRBV18 to TRBJ1-2; D is ambiguous. Trimming pared 6 bases from V and 3 bases from J, leaving 11 bases between. Germline V gives CDR1 KGHSH, CDR2 LQKENI. The CDR3 is 13 amino acids. Here the CDR3 reads CASSPLPDYGYTF. CDR3 in DNA: TGTGCCAGCTCGCCCCTCCCCGACTATGGCTACACCTTC.

This clone came up once. The chain joins TRBV11-2 to TRBJ1-1, with D perhaps TRBD1 (6 bases). CDR3 length: 13 residues. V was trimmed by 3 bases and J by 7 bases, leaving 12 bases between them. Per the germline V gene, CDR1 is SGHAT and CDR2 is FQNNGV. The CDR3 nucleotides are TGTGCCAGCAGCTTTTATGCGGACAGTGAAGCTTTCTTT. The encoded protein is CASSFYADSEAFF.

The chain recombines TRBV6-5 with TRBJ1-4; weak D call: TRBD1 (5 bases). Germline V gene data show CDR1 as MNHEY and CDR2 as SVGAGI. The V and J ends lost 5 bases and 5 bases respectively, with 15 bases between them. The CDR3 extends over 15 amino acids. The CDR3, as DNA: TGTGCCAGCAGTCGCGCGGGACCGATGAATGAAAAACTGTTTTTT. This encodes CASSRAGPMNEKLFF.

The chain uses TRBV5-6 and TRBJ2-5; maybe TRBD1 (6 bases). CDR1 SGHDT and CDR2 YYEEEE come from the germline V gene. The V end lost 0 bases, the J end lost 3 bases, and 12 bases lay between the germline ends. The CDR3 is 15 amino acids. This CDR3 is CASSLAGAGEETQYF. In nucleotides, the CDR3 is TGTGCCAGCAGCTTGGCTGGGGCAGGGGAAGAGACCCAGTACTTC.

This chain links TRBV27 with TRBJ1-1, with a possible D match to TRBD1 (5 bases). CDR1 and CDR2 from the germline V gene are MNHEY and SMNVEV (reference sequence). The CDR3 extends over 15 amino acids. V was trimmed by 3 bases and J by 7 bases, leaving 18 bases between them. The CDR3 DNA follows: TGTGCCAGCAGTTTTAAAGGGGTTGCCGGAGGTGAAGCTTTCTTT. Its translation is CASSFKGVAGGEAFF.

This chain connects TRBV6-6 to TRBJ1-3; TRBD1 is a possible D gene (5 bases). This CDR3 is built from 15 residues. Trimming stripped 0 bases from V and 4 bases from J, with 10 bases between. CDR1 is MNHNY and CDR2 is SVGAGI in the germline V gene (reference sequence). The CDR3 sequence: CASSYSLGPGNTIYF. CDR3 nucleotide sequence: TGTGCCAGCAGTTACTCATTGGGGCCCGGAAACACCATATATTTT.

This chain uses TRBV12-3 or TRBV12-4 with TRBJ2-7; D is unresolved. There are 12 residues in the CDR3. Deletions cut 3 bases from V and 1 base from J, with 4 bases between. CDR3 nucleotide sequence: TGTGCCAGCAGTTTTAGGTCCTACGAGCAGTACTTC. Its protein product is CASSFRSYEQYF.

The rearrangement links TRBV24-1 to TRBJ1-4; D not resolved. Germline-derived CDR1 and CDR2 are KGHDR and SFDVKD. The CDR3 extends over 18 amino acids. V was cut by 3 bases and J by 4 bases, with 20 bases left in between. In nucleotides, the CDR3 is TGTGCCACCAGTGATGCCCCGGGCCCGGCCTCGCTTAATGAAAAACTGTTTTTT. It encodes CATSDAPGPASLNEKLFF.

The V gene is TRBV21-1, the J gene TRBJ1-1. TRBV21-1 constitutes a pseudogene. The CDR3 length is 15 residues. CDR3 DNA: TGTGCCAGCAGCAAAGCGCTGGAAACGTACACTGAAGCTTTCTTT. Translating it yields CASSKALETYTEAFF.

CDR3 DNA: TGTGCCACCAGCAGAGGCTCAGGGGAAGACTACGAGCAGTACTTC. Translation gives CATSRGSGEDYEQYF. This chain connects TRBV15 to TRBJ2-7; D perhaps matches TRBD1 (6 bases). Trimming stripped 1 base from V and 3 bases from J, with 13 bases between. The CDR3 runs to 15 residues. CDR1 is LNHNV, CDR2 YYDKDF, per germline (reference sequence).

This chain links TRBV11-2 with TRBJ1-2, with TRBD1 matching over 12 bases. Germline values: CDR1 SGHAT, CDR2 FQNNGV. The CDR3 runs to 15 residues. V gave up 4 bases and J gave up 4 bases; unmatched junction bases: 4. This CDR3 reads CASSSGTGGGYGYTF. In DNA, the CDR3 is TGTGCCAGCAGCTCAGGGACAGGGGGCGGCTATGGCTACACCTTC.

This clone was seen only once. The chain couples TRBV2 to TRBJ1-2; TRBD1 matches at 7 bases. CDR3 length equals 16 residues. Germline lookup yields CDR1 SNHLY and CDR2 FYNNEI. V was pared by 10 bases and J by 0 bases, with 14 bases of the junction left unmatched. The CDR3: CATTPQGVTTNYGYTF. The CDR3 DNA reads as TGTGCCACTACCCCCCAGGGGGTGACAACTAACTATGGCTACACCTTC.

J is TRBJ2-3 and V is TRBV19, with 9 nucleotides matching TRBD2. Germline V gives CDR1 LNHDA, CDR2 SQIVND (reference sequence). The CDR3 is 15 residues long. Losses at the gene ends were 6 bases for V and 0 bases for J; bases not matched to a gene: 4. The CDR3 nucleotides are TGTGCCAGTAGGGGACTAGCCCTTAGCACAGATACGCAGTATTTT. Protein product: CASRGLALSTDTQYF.